The 31 T cell receptor beta chains presented below share a single source sample, sequenced in a study of vaccination and CD4 T cells after COVID-19. What these receptors recognize is not known. Treatment here: approximately nine-day PBMC culture with coronavirus spike peptide pools or control peptides (ViraFEST assay). Collection of the unexposed donor's CD4+ T cells took place before the COVID-19 pandemic (2011-2018). The Oncomine TCR Beta short-read assay sequenced DNA from cultured CD4+ T cells. A single record per CDR3 protein comes from TCRdb applying MiXCR to the PCR reads. The sample holds fewer than 5,500 distinct CDR3 sequences, about 35% seen once. The sequenced sample was CD4+ T cells from blood, cultured in vitro. These TCRs come from a human donor in good health.

By proportion, this clonotype is medium-sized. This chain's CDR3 is CASSFRTDYNSPLHF. DNA of the CDR3: TGTGCCAGCAGTTTTCGGACGGACTATAATTCACCCCTCCACTTT. The chain carries TRBV27 and TRBJ1-6; D call uncertain. The germline V and J ends were trimmed by 3 bases and 3 bases, with 9 bases remaining between them. The CDR3 is 15 amino acids. CDR1 is MNHEY, CDR2 SMNVEV, per germline (reference sequence).

The rearrangement joins TRBV6-1 to TRBJ2-7; TRBD2 aligns across 11 bases. With V trimmed by 6 bases and J by 6 bases, 13 bases remained unmatched. Germline values: CDR1 MNHNS, CDR2 SASEGT. The CDR3 extends over 16 amino acids. Written as DNA, the CDR3 is TGTGCCAGCAGACCCCCTACTAGCGGGGGAGTTCTCGAGCAGTACTTC. Protein product: CASRPPTSGGVLEQYF.

This clonotype was recorded a few times. The chain employs TRBV20-1 and TRBJ1-2, with D possibly being TRBD1 (6 bases). CDR1 DFQATT and CDR2 SNEGSKA come from the germline V gene (reference sequence). The CDR3 loop spans 12 amino acids. Trimming stripped 5 bases from V and 3 bases from J, with 10 bases between. This chain's CDR3 is CSASRTDYGYTF. The CDR3 DNA reads as TGCAGTGCTTCCCGGACAGACTATGGCTACACCTTC.

The CDR3 is CASMPPSYSNQPQHF. For the CDR3, the DNA is TGTGCCAGCATGCCCCCCAGTTATAGCAATCAGCCCCAGCATTTT. The J gene is TRBJ1-5, the V gene TRBV7-8; unclear D gene. Trimming took off 7 bases at V and 0 bases at J, with 13 bases between the two ends. The germline CDR1 and CDR2 sequences are SGHVS and FQNEAQ. The CDR3 runs 15 residues. Full variable domain (outside the CDR3, taken from reference TRBV7-8 and TRBJ1-5): GAGVSQSPRYKVAKRGQDVALRCDPISGHVSLFWYQQALGQGPEFLTYFQNEAQLDKSGLPSDRFFAERPEGSVSTLKIQRTQQEDSAVYLCASMPPSYSNQPQHFGDGTRLSIL.

This clonotype has just a few counts. The chain recombines TRBV7-6 with TRBJ2-2, with D unclear. CDR3 size: 12 residues. CDR1 is SGHVS and CDR2 is FNYEAQ in the germline V gene. The germline V and J ends were trimmed by 4 bases and 5 bases, with 5 bases remaining between them. The CDR3 nucleotides read TGTGCCAGCAGCTCGAGAACCGGGGAGCTGTTTTTT. It translates to CASSSRTGELFF.

The CDR3 DNA is TGTGCCAGCAGCGTAAGTACAGGTCGCAATCAGCCCCAGCATTTT. Its protein is CASSVSTGRNQPQHF. The chain recombines TRBV9 with TRBJ1-5; D is possibly TRBD1 (5 bases). Per the germline V gene, CDR1 is SGDLS and CDR2 is YYNGEE. The CDR3 is 15 residues long. V dropped 1 base and J dropped 2 bases, with 10 bases sitting between them.

This clonotype counts as hyperexpanded. The chain joins TRBV30 to TRBJ1-5; D perhaps matches TRBD1 (6 bases). The V gene lost 4 bases and the J gene lost 3 bases, with 13 bases spanning the gap. CDR1 and CDR2 (germline): GTSNPN, SVGIG (reference sequence). The CDR3 is made up of 14 amino acids. The CDR3 region is CAWKSGGPNQPQHF. CDR3 nucleotides: TGTGCCTGGAAAAGCGGGGGCCCCAATCAGCCCCAGCATTTT.

The chain uses TRBV20-1 and TRBJ1-4; the match to TRBD1 covers 11 bases. The V segment lost 5 bases and the J segment 8 bases; nucleotides outside the gene matches: 4. The CDR3 covers 13 residues. Germline V CDR1 and CDR2: DFQATT, SNEGSKA (reference sequence). For the CDR3, the DNA is TGCAGTGCTCCCGGGACAGGGGGAGAAAAACTGTTTTTT. Amino acids: CSAPGTGGEKLFF.

The V gene is TRBV5-8, the J gene TRBJ1-3, with D unresolved. The germline gives CDR1 SGHTS, CDR2 YDEGEE. The CDR3 is 12 amino acids. V dropped 1 base and J dropped 4 bases, with 3 bases sitting between them. The CDR3: CASSLRGNTIYF. The CDR3 coding sequence is TGTGCCAGCAGCTTGCGAGGAAACACCATATATTTT.

The chain is built from TRBV7-6 and TRBJ2-7, with a possible D match to TRBD1 (5 bases). V lost 4 bases and J lost 1, with 11 bases in between. Germline V gene data show CDR1 as SGHVS and CDR2 as FNYEAQ. The CDR3 covers 14 residues. CDR3 sequence reads: CASSSPTESYEQYF. CDR3 in DNA: TGTGCCAGCAGCTCCCCGACAGAATCCTACGAGCAGTACTTC. The full variable domain, in which reference TRBV7-6 and TRBJ2-7 provide the parts outside the CDR3, is GAGVSQSPRYKVTKRGQDVALRCDPISGHVSLYWYRQALGQGPEFLTYFNYEAQQDKSGLPNDRFSAERPEGSISTLTIQRTEQRDSAMYRCASSSPTESYEQYFGPGTRLTVT.

The chain has TRBV7-3 and TRBJ2-2, with D possibly matching TRBD2 (5 bases). Trimming stripped 4 bases from V and 3 bases from J, with 9 bases between. Germline CDR1 and CDR2: SGHTA and FQGTGA. This CDR3 spans 14 amino acids. CDR3 loop: CASSSTRDTGELFF. DNA of the CDR3: TGTGCCAGCAGCTCCACTAGGGACACCGGGGAGCTGTTTTTT.

V is TRBV7-3 and J is TRBJ2-1; 8 nucleotides match TRBD2. CDR3 size: 16 residues. V shed 5 bases and J 2 bases; nucleotides not matched to a gene: 8. Germline CDR1 SGHTA, CDR2 FQGTGA. The CDR3 reads CASSPTGGYPYNEQFF. The DNA of the CDR3 is TGTGCCAGCAGCCCAACGGGGGGGTATCCCTACAATGAGCAGTTCTTC.

V is TRBV6-1 and J is TRBJ1-2; TRBD1 might be the D (6 bases). The V and J ends lost 9 bases and 6 bases respectively, with 23 bases between them. This CDR3 is 15 amino acids long. Germline V gene sequence: CDR1 MNHNS, CDR2 SASEGT. CDR3 sequence reads: CASSISGRGPHGYTF. The CDR3 coding sequence is TGTGCCAGTTCTATTTCCGGTCGGGGGCCGCATGGCTACACCTTC.

This clonotype occurred a few times. The gene calls are TRBV7-9 and TRBJ1-1; D gene ambiguous. The CDR3 sequence is 14 residues long. The V end lost 0 bases, the J end lost 5 bases, and 10 bases lay between the germline ends. Germline CDR1 and CDR2: SEHNR and FQNEAQ (reference sequence). Here the CDR3 DNA reads TGTGCCAGCAGCTTAGCGCAAGGGAGGACTGAAGCTTTCTTT. This codes for CASSLAQGRTEAFF.

This sequence joins TRBV7-6 and TRBJ2-5; weak D call: TRBD2 (5 bases). Trimming removed 4 bases at V and 3 bases at J, with 18 bases between. This CDR3 is built from 16 residues. Germline V gives CDR1 SGHVS, CDR2 FNYEAQ. CDR3 coding DNA: TGTGCCAGCAGCTGGGAGTCCGGCGCCCATAAAGAGACCCAGTACTTC. Encoded protein: CASSWESGAHKETQYF.

By share, this clonotype ranks as medium-sized. The V and J genes are TRBV20-1 and TRBJ1-2, with a possible D match to TRBD1 (5 bases). V lost 3 bases and J lost 4, with 15 bases in between. CDR1 is DFQATT and CDR2 is SNEGSKA in the germline V gene (reference sequence). This CDR3 has 14 residues. CDR3 in amino acids: CSASPSGGSYGYTF. CDR3 in DNA: TGCAGTGCTAGCCCATCGGGGGGGAGCTATGGCTACACCTTC.

The rearrangement uses TRBV5-5 and TRBJ2-5; no firm D call. The germline CDR1 and CDR2 sequences are SGHKS and YYEKEE (reference sequence). V was clipped by 4 bases and J by 5 bases, with 12 bases between them. The CDR3 consists of 13 residues. CDR3: CASSQSEYETQYF. The CDR3, as DNA: TGTGCCAGCAGCCAGAGTGAATACGAGACCCAGTACTTC.

V gene TRBV7-2 combines with J gene TRBJ2-2; 10 bases align to TRBD2. V lost 6 bases to trimming and J lost 4 bases; unmatched junction nucleotides: 8. There are 16 residues in the CDR3. CDR1 and CDR2 (germline): SGHTA, FQGNSA. CDR3 in amino acids: CASRRASGGGTGELFF. CDR3 DNA: TGTGCCAGCAGGAGAGCTAGCGGGGGAGGCACCGGGGAGCTGTTTTTT.

This clonotype was counted between two and nine times. The genes are TRBV12-3 or TRBV12-4 and TRBJ1-1; unclear D gene. This CDR3 region has 13 residues. V was cut by 3 bases and J by 1 base, with 6 bases left in between. The CDR3 bases are TGTGCCAGCAGTTTGGGTCCGAACACTGAAGCTTTCTTT. It translates to CASSLGPNTEAFF.

This clonotype has a handful of counts. The chain recombines TRBV6-1 with TRBJ1-2; a weak D match, TRBD1 (6 bases). The ends were cut back, 6 bases at V and 3 bases at J, with 14 bases in the middle. The CDR3 is made up of 14 amino acids. Germline V gene lookup returns CDR1 MNHNS and CDR2 SASEGT. The CDR3 DNA reads TGTGCCAGCAGACAGGGATTATTCGACTATGGCTACACCTTC. It codes for CASRQGLFDYGYTF.

This clonotype appeared a single time. V gene TRBV11-2 combines with J gene TRBJ2-3; D ambiguous. The germline CDR1 and CDR2 sequences are SGHAT and FQNNGV. The CDR3 is made up of 14 amino acids. With 1 base removed from V and 5 bases from J, the gap between germline ends came to 10 bases. The CDR3 loop is CASSLVGPGDTQYF. CDR3 DNA sequence: TGTGCCAGCAGCTTAGTCGGGCCCGGAGATACGCAGTATTTT. The whole variable domain, filled in from reference TRBV11-2 and TRBJ2-3, reads EAGVAQSPRYKIIEKRQSVAFWCNPISGHATLYWYQQILGQGPKLLIQFQNNGVVDDSQLPKDRFSAERLKGVDSTLKIQPAKLEDSAVYLCASSLVGPGDTQYFGPGTRLTVL.

This rearrangement joins TRBV7-9 to TRBJ2-7; 7 nucleotides match TRBD1. The V and J ends lost 1 base and 5 bases, in that order; junction bases with no gene match: 5. The CDR3 loop spans 14 amino acids. The V gene's germline CDR1 is SEHNR and CDR2 FQNEAQ (reference sequence). CDR3 bases: TGTGCCAGCAGCTTAGAGGGACAGCTCCACGAGCAGTACTTC. This translates into CASSLEGQLHEQYF.

This clonotype was detected only a few times. CDR3 bases: TGTGCCAGCACCCCCCGGGGCTCCTATAATTCACCCCTCCACTTT. Translated, it gives CASTPRGSYNSPLHF. V and J are TRBV6-1 and TRBJ1-6; no reliable D call. V lost 7 bases and J lost 0, with 10 bases in between. From germline, CDR1 is MNHNS and CDR2 SASEGT. The CDR3 runs 15 residues.

The gene calls are TRBV20-1 and TRBJ2-3; D may correspond to TRBD1 or TRBD2 (5 bases each). V dropped 5 bases and J dropped 4 bases, with 13 bases sitting between them. Germline CDR1 and CDR2: DFQATT and SNEGSKA (reference sequence). The CDR3 runs 13 residues. This CDR3 is CSAGDPPPDTQYF. CDR3 DNA: TGCAGTGCTGGGGACCCCCCCCCAGATACGCAGTATTTT.

There are a few counts of this clonotype. V and J are TRBV6-5 and TRBJ1-1; weak D call: TRBD1 (6 bases). This CDR3 contains 13 residues. Germline V gene sequence: CDR1 MNHEY, CDR2 SVGAGI. V lost 4 bases, J lost 5 bases, and 11 bases lay in between. The CDR3 spells CASSSSQGTEAFF. CDR3 DNA sequence: TGTGCCAGCAGTTCCTCGCAGGGGACTGAAGCTTTCTTT.

This clonotype occurred a few times. V is TRBV7-2 and J is TRBJ1-1; no definite D call. The germline CDR1 and CDR2 sequences are SGHTA and FQGNSA. This CDR3 is built from 16 residues. Trimming pared 1 base from V and 5 bases from J, leaving 17 bases between. The CDR3 DNA sequence: TGTGCCAGCAGCTTAGGCGGAGGGTTTAGGAGGACTGAAGCTTTCTTT. As protein: CASSLGGGFRRTEAFF.

This chain connects TRBV6-2 or TRBV6-3 to TRBJ2-7; tentatively, D is TRBD1 or TRBD2 (5 bases each). Trimming stripped 4 bases from V and 5 bases from J, with 24 bases between. The CDR3 spans 17 residues. Germline lookup yields CDR1 MNHEY and CDR2 SVGEGT. The CDR3 sequence is CASSFHMRGEGSHEQYF. The CDR3 DNA reads TGTGCCAGCAGTTTCCACATGAGAGGGGAAGGTTCGCACGAGCAGTACTTC.

This clonotype was seen only a few times. This chain joins TRBV10-2 and TRBJ1-2; tentative D call: TRBD1 (6 bases). Germline lookup yields CDR1 WSHSY and CDR2 SAAADI. The germline V and J ends were trimmed by 0 bases and 4 bases, with 12 bases remaining between them. The CDR3 contains 15 residues. CDR3 amino acids: CASSESTGFSYGYTF. CDR3 nucleotide sequence: TGCGCCAGCAGTGAGTCAACAGGGTTTAGCTATGGCTACACCTTC.

The chain carries TRBV29-1 and TRBJ2-7; D is undetermined. This CDR3 region has 14 residues. CDR1 SQVTM and CDR2 ANQGSEA come from the germline V gene. The V end lost 6 bases, the J end lost 0 bases, and 15 bases lay between the germline ends. The CDR3 DNA sequence: TGCAGCGTCGCTGACGGTGGACCCTCCTACGAGCAGTACTTC. It is translated as CSVADGGPSYEQYF.

The V and J genes are TRBV15 and TRBJ1-1; weak D call: TRBD1 (6 bases). Germline V lookup: CDR1 LNHNV, CDR2 YYDKDF (reference sequence). The CDR3 is 15 residues long. V was clipped by 5 bases and J by 5 bases, with 18 bases between them. The CDR3 loop reads CATSLPQGLWTEAFF. The CDR3 DNA is TGTGCCACCAGCCTGCCTCAGGGGTTATGGACTGAAGCTTTCTTT.

The gene calls are TRBV7-2 and TRBJ1-2, with 8 positions matching TRBD1. Germline CDR1 SGHTA, CDR2 FQGNSA. The CDR3 consists of 17 residues. J gave up 3 bases and V 0 bases, and 9 bases lay outside the gene matches. The CDR3, as DNA: TGTGCCAGCAGCTTAGCGGTGTATCCAGGGGGCGACTATGGCTACACCTTC. It yields the protein CASSLAVYPGGDYGYTF.